Presented here are 26 T cell receptor beta chains from one specimen sequenced in a study of T cell repertoires in cytomegalovirus infection. TCRdb itself ran the reads through MiXCR, one entry per CDR3 protein. The sample has about 140,000 distinct CDR3 sequences, about 6.1% seen once. Sequencing was performed on PBMCs. The receptors were gathered from a human donor in good health (CMV status not recorded). Some clones in this sample may be carry-over from other donors' samples.

The chain couples TRBV14 to TRBJ1-6; 9 nucleotides match TRBD1. The trim removed 5 bases at V and 8 bases at J, leaving 4 bases unmatched. CDR3 length: 14 amino acids. Per germline, CDR1 SGHDN and CDR2 FVKESK. CDR3 sequence: CASSSQGADSPLHF. CDR3 DNA sequence: TGTGCCAGCAGCTCACAGGGGGCCGATTCACCCCTCCACTTT.

This clonotype was recorded at least ten times. The rearrangement uses TRBV4-3 and TRBJ1-2, with unresolved D. Deletions cut 1 base from V and 8 bases from J, with 11 bases between. The CDR3 consists of 13 residues. Germline assignment: CDR1 LGHNA and CDR2 YSLEER. The CDR3 protein is CASSQAEGLGYTF. In DNA form, the CDR3 reads TGCGCCAGCAGCCAAGCAGAGGGATTGGGCTACACCTTC.

This clonotype was seen repeatedly, ten times or more. The V call is TRBV7-2, the J call TRBJ2-3; 9 bases are a match to TRBD2. Germline CDR1 SGHTA, CDR2 FQGNSA. The CDR3 totals 16 residues. The ends lost 0 bases at V and 2 bases at J; junction bases unmatched: 3. As DNA, the CDR3 is TGTGCCAGCAGCTTAGCGAGGACTAGCGCCACAGATACGCAGTATTTT. Protein product: CASSLARTSATDTQYF.

The chain has TRBV20-1 and TRBJ2-1; 11 nucleotides agree with TRBD2. Germline-derived CDR1 and CDR2 are DFQATT and SNEGSKA (reference sequence). The CDR3 consists of 14 residues. The CDR3 nucleotides are TGCAATGTTTTAGCGGGGGGGTTTTACAATGAGCAGTTCTTC. Its protein is CNVLAGGFYNEQFF.

This clonotype has at least ten counts. The genes are TRBV6-2 or TRBV6-3 and TRBJ2-7; TRBD2 matches 7 bases. V shed 2 bases, J shed 1 base, and the junction held 11 bases outside the gene matches. The CDR3 loop spans 17 amino acids. CDR1 MNHEY and CDR2 SVGEGT come from the germline V gene. The DNA for the CDR3 is TGTGCCAGCAGTTACCCGACGGGCGGGGGAGCTTCCTACGAGCAGTACTTC. This sequence encodes CASSYPTGGGASYEQYF.

The sample holds many counts of this clonotype. The chain joins TRBV19 to TRBJ2-2; D unclear. V lost 4 bases, J lost 7 bases, and 7 bases lay in between. Germline CDR1 is LNHDA and CDR2 is SQIVND (reference sequence). This CDR3 spans 12 amino acids. The CDR3, as DNA: TGTGCCAGTAGTACGGCCCACGGGGAGCTGTTTTTT. It is translated as CASSTAHGELFF.

This clonotype occurred a few times. The genes are TRBV3-1 and TRBJ1-1, with D unresolved. The V end lost 1 base, the J end lost 1 base, and 19 bases lay between the germline ends. CDR3 length equals 18 residues. Germline lookup yields CDR1 LGHDT and CDR2 YNNKEL (reference sequence). CDR3 nucleotide sequence: TGTGCCAGCAGCCAAGTCCCAGGAACCGGCCGGGAGAACACTGAAGCTTTCTTT. It specifies CASSQVPGTGRENTEAFF.

The chain joins TRBV5-1 to TRBJ1-1, with TRBD1 as a possible D gene (6 bases). Trimming took 5 bases from V and 4 from J, leaving 18 bases between them. The CDR3 is made up of 15 amino acids. The germline gives CDR1 SGHRS, CDR2 YFSETQ. This CDR3 is CASRAATGRSTEAFF. The CDR3 region has the DNA TGCGCCAGCAGAGCGGCGACAGGTCGCTCCACTGAAGCTTTCTTT.

CDR3 loop: CASSAGQGGTEAFF. The CDR3 region has the DNA TGTGCCAGCAGCGCGGGACAGGGTGGCACTGAAGCTTTCTTT. V gene TRBV9 combines with J gene TRBJ1-1; 9 bases agree with TRBD1. V lost 3 bases and J lost 4; bases outside the gene matches: 4. This CDR3 spans 14 amino acids. Germline V CDR1 and CDR2: SGDLS, YYNGEE.

This clonotype was recorded at least ten times. CDR3 amino acids: CASSIRAPTGEGSGYTF. For the CDR3, the DNA is TGTGCCAGTAGTATAAGGGCTCCGACAGGGGAAGGGTCTGGCTACACCTTC. The chain uses TRBV19 and TRBJ1-2; 8 nucleotides match TRBD1. Germline V gene data show CDR1 as LNHDA and CDR2 as SQIVND (reference sequence). The CDR3 consists of 17 residues. The ends lost 2 bases at V and 7 bases at J; junction bases unmatched: 15.

This clonotype was seen more than once but under ten times. J is TRBJ1-1 and V is TRBV20-1; TRBD1 agrees at 7 bases. The CDR3 extends over 12 amino acids. Trimming at V came to 3 bases and at J to 6 bases, leaving 4 bases not matched to a gene. In germline, CDR1 is DFQATT, CDR2 SNEGSKA (reference sequence). The CDR3: CSARTGRSEAFF. Here the CDR3 DNA reads TGCAGTGCTAGGACAGGGAGGTCTGAAGCTTTCTTT.

The CDR3 protein is CSVGDRANTEAFF. The CDR3 DNA reads as TGCAGCGTTGGGGACAGGGCGAACACTGAAGCTTTCTTT. The rearrangement links TRBV29-1 to TRBJ1-1; 9 bases map to TRBD1. Losses at the gene ends were 4 bases for V and 1 base for J; bases not matched to a gene: 1. This CDR3 is 13 amino acids long. Germline CDR1 and CDR2: SQVTM and ANQGSEA.

This clonotype turned up a few times. The V call is TRBV6-2 or TRBV6-3, the J call TRBJ2-1; weak D call: TRBD1 (6 bases). This CDR3 contains 15 residues. V was cut by 6 bases and J by 0 bases, with 12 bases left in between. Germline CDR1 and CDR2: MNHEY and SVGEGT. The CDR3 DNA sequence: TGTGCCAGCAGCACAGACAGGAGCTCCTACAATGAGCAGTTCTTC. Translation: CASSTDRSSYNEQFF.

This clonotype was seen ten or more times. The chain couples TRBV7-6 to TRBJ2-1; TRBD1 agrees at 7 bases. The CDR3 sequence is 15 residues long. The germline V gene encodes CDR1 SGHVS and CDR2 FNYEAQ. Trimming at V came to 5 bases and at J to 4 bases, leaving 8 bases not matched to a gene. The CDR3 DNA sequence: TGTGCCAGCAGCCGCACCGGGACAGTATACAATGAGCAGTTCTTC. It yields the protein CASSRTGTVYNEQFF.

This clonotype appeared a few times. The chain is built from TRBV2 and TRBJ2-2; D is unclear. CDR1 is SNHLY and CDR2 is FYNNEI in the germline V gene. V lost 6 bases to trimming and J lost 6 bases, with 17 bases between them. The CDR3 extends over 15 amino acids. The CDR3, as DNA: TGTGCCAGCAGGACGATAGGACCGACCCCCGGGGAGCTGTTTTTT. Amino acids: CASRTIGPTPGELFF.

This clonotype was seen a handful of times. The CDR3 DNA sequence: TGCAGCGTTGGAACGGGCACTAATGAAAAACTGTTTTTT. Amino acid sequence: CSVGTGTNEKLFF. The chain is built from TRBV29-1 and TRBJ1-4, with no clear D. This CDR3 has 13 residues. V dropped 4 bases and J dropped 2 bases, with 8 bases sitting between them. Per germline, CDR1 SQVTM and CDR2 ANQGSEA. The entire variable domain, with the rest obtained from reference TRBV29-1 and TRBJ1-4, is as follows: SAVISQKPSRDICQRGTSLTIQCQVDSQVTMMFWYRQQPGQSLTLIATANQGSEATYESGFVIDKFPISRPNLTFSTLTVSNMSPEDSSIYLCSVGTGTNEKLFFGSGTQLSVL.

This clonotype has only a few counts. V and J are TRBV7-4 and TRBJ1-1; the D gene is possibly TRBD1 (6 bases). The length of the CDR3 is 15 residues. V was cut by 5 bases and J by 3 bases, with 16 bases left in between. Germline lookup yields CDR1 SGHVT and CDR2 SQSDAQ. CDR3 protein: CASSPREGGYTEAFF. Written as DNA, the CDR3 is TGTGCCAGCAGCCCCCGGGAAGGGGGGTACACTGAAGCTTTCTTT.

There are many counts of this clonotype. The J gene is TRBJ2-3, the V gene TRBV12-3 or TRBV12-4, with D possibly called TRBD1 or TRBD2 (5 bases each). CDR3 length: 16 amino acids. The V gene lost 7 bases and the J gene lost 1 base, with 18 bases spanning the gap. This CDR3 is CASTQMGTIGTDTQYF. The CDR3 DNA reads as TGTGCCAGCACCCAAATGGGGACGATTGGCACAGATACGCAGTATTTT.

This clonotype was picked up many times. The genes are TRBV7-9 and TRBJ1-3; D remains ambiguous. The CDR3 extends over 14 amino acids. V shed 6 bases and J shed 1 base, with 10 bases lying between them. The germline gives CDR1 SEHNR, CDR2 FQNEAQ (reference sequence). The CDR3 here is CASSSFASGNTIYF. DNA for the CDR3: TGTGCCAGCAGTTCTTTCGCGTCTGGAAACACCATATATTTT. The full variable domain, rest sourced from reference TRBV7-9 and TRBJ1-3, is DTGVSQNPRHKITKRGQNVTFRCDPISEHNRLYWYRQTLGQGPEFLTYFQNEAQLEKSRLLSDRFSAERPKGSFSTLEIQRTEQGDSAMYLCASSSFASGNTIYFGEGSWLTVV.

V gene TRBV20-1 combines with J gene TRBJ1-6; D not certain. The CDR3 is 13 amino acids. Germline CDR1 DFQATT, CDR2 SNEGSKA (reference sequence). The CDR3 reads CSLTAQLGSPLHF. DNA of the CDR3: TGCAGCCTTACGGCACAGCTGGGTTCACCCCTCCACTTT.

This clonotype appeared many times. V usage is TRBV7-8 and J usage is TRBJ1-6; D may be TRBD1 (5 bases). V was clipped by 1 base and J by 7 bases, with 11 bases between them. CDR3 length: 15 residues. In germline, CDR1 is SGHVS, CDR2 FQNEAQ. CDR3 DNA: TGTGCCAGCAGCTTAGTAGGGGCCCGGAATTCACCCCTCCACTTT. Its translation: CASSLVGARNSPLHF.

This chain links TRBV2 with TRBJ2-3; D gene ambiguous. The CDR3 covers 12 residues. V lost 7 bases to trimming and J lost 2 bases, with 7 bases between them. Germline V lookup: CDR1 SNHLY, CDR2 FYNNEI. CDR3 sequence (DNA): TGTGCCAGCAAAGAACTCACAGATACGCAGTATTTT. It yields the protein CASKELTDTQYF.

This clonotype came up many times. The V gene is TRBV7-2, the J gene TRBJ2-3; D is undetermined. CDR1 is SGHTA, CDR2 FQGNSA, per germline. V was pared by 5 bases and J by 0 bases, with 12 bases between. The CDR3 length is 15 residues. The CDR3 reads CASSPRPSSTDTQYF. For the CDR3, the DNA is TGTGCCAGCAGCCCCCGGCCATCTAGCACAGATACGCAGTATTTT.

At least ten counts were recorded for this clonotype. The V gene is TRBV19, the J gene TRBJ1-1; D is undetermined. V gave up 5 bases and J gave up 4 bases, with 20 bases separating them. Germline CDR1 and CDR2: LNHDA and SQIVND (reference sequence). This CDR3 spans 16 amino acids. CDR3 protein: CASSPLVANWGTEAFF. CDR3 sequence (DNA): TGTGCCAGTAGTCCGTTAGTGGCCAACTGGGGCACTGAAGCTTTCTTT.

This clonotype was observed many times. The gene calls are TRBV20-1 and TRBJ1-6, with D maybe TRBD1 (5 bases). This CDR3 has 14 amino acids. Trimming pared 5 bases from V and 6 bases from J, leaving 14 bases between. Germline V gene data show CDR1 as DFQATT and CDR2 as SNEGSKA (reference sequence). The CDR3 sequence: CSAEGTSPNSPLHF. CDR3 coding DNA: TGCAGTGCTGAAGGGACCTCTCCTAATTCACCCCTCCACTTT.

Many counts were recorded for this clonotype. The chain links TRBV7-6 to TRBJ2-1, with 10 bases that match TRBD2. CDR3 length equals 18 residues. V shed 5 bases, J shed 5 bases, and the junction held 15 bases outside the gene matches. Germline V gives CDR1 SGHVS, CDR2 FNYEAQ. The CDR3 here is CASSAKGSGGAPDNEQFF. CDR3 DNA sequence: TGTGCCAGCAGCGCCAAGGGAAGCGGGGGGGCCCCCGACAATGAGCAGTTCTTC.